Each of the 2 T cell receptor beta chains below was sequenced from the same sample in a study of blood T cell repertoires in COVID-19. Method: immunoSEQ multiplex PCR; TCRdb's copy keeps in-frame clones and lacks some. The table lists around 390,000 clones, approximately 87% of them singletons. The sequenced sample consisted of PBMCs or T cells enriched from blood (not recorded which). The source is a woman in her forties or fifties who had recovered from COVID-19.

The V and J genes are TRBV7-2 and TRBJ1-2, with TRBD1 matching 7 bases. CDR3 length: 14 residues. J was trimmed by 3 bases and V by 5 bases; bases with no gene match: 6. Germline CDR1 reads SGHTA; CDR2 reads FQGNSA. Here the CDR3 DNA reads TGTGCCAGCAGCCTCGGGACAGTGGACTATGGCTACACCTTC. Translating it yields CASSLGTVDYGYTF.

The chain employs TRBV28 and TRBJ1-5; 8 positions match TRBD1. Germline V lookup: CDR1 MDHEN, CDR2 SYDVKM. Trimming at V came to 7 bases and at J to 5 bases, leaving 10 bases not matched to a gene. The length of the CDR3 is 15 residues. The DNA for the CDR3 is TGTGCCAGCATCCAGGGGACAGGCCTAGATCAGCCCCAGCATTTT. It is translated as CASIQGTGLDQPQHF.